These T cell receptor beta chains were read from a single sample in a study of graft-versus-host responses after intestinal transplantation. These receptors' antigens are unknown. The table came from immunoSEQ multiplex PCR; TCRdb's copy has only in-frame clones and leaves some out. The sample contains about 93,000 clones, approximately 92% of which appear only once. Sequenced material: unstimulated CD8+ T cells sorted from spleen or lymph node cells, taken before intestinal transplant. Receptor source: a human donor who received an intestinal transplant. Both conserved end residues are part of each CDR3. Fields, in order: CDR3 DNA, CDR3 protein, V gene, clone size, J gene, D gene. D genes are given only for firm matches. Not all rows give a size; the values are once, few, many and, for expanded clones, a class.

CDR3 DNA: TGCGCCAGCAGCTCGTGGACAGGCTACGAGCAGTACTTC
CDR3 protein: CASSSWTGYEQYF
V gene: TRBV5-1
clone size: NA
J gene: TRBJ2-7
D gene: TRBD1

CDR3 DNA: TGTGCCAGCAGCCAAGATCCAGATGAAAAACTGTTTTTT
CDR3 protein: CASSQDPDEKLFF
V gene: TRBV14
clone size: NA
J gene: TRBJ1-4
D gene: NA

CDR3 DNA: TGTGCCAGCAGCGAGGGCCTCGGAGTTACTGAAGCTTTCTTT
CDR3 protein: CASSEGLGVTEAFF
V gene: TRBV7-8
clone size: NA
J gene: TRBJ1-1
D gene: NA

CDR3 DNA: TGTGCCTGGAGTGTGGTCAGCTACGAGCAGTACTTC
CDR3 protein: CAWSVVSYEQYF
V gene: TRBV30
clone size: NA
J gene: TRBJ2-7
D gene: NA

CDR3 DNA: TGTGCCAGCAGTCTGGGACAGACGTATGATTCACCCCTCCACTTT
CDR3 protein: CASSLGQTYDSPLHF
V gene: TRBV28
clone size: NA
J gene: TRBJ1-6
D gene: TRBD1

CDR3 DNA: TGTGCCAGCAGCTTAGATTTGGTGGGCGGGCCCAACAATGAGCAGTTCTTC
CDR3 protein: CASSLDLVGGPNNEQFF
V gene: TRBV11-2
clone size: NA
J gene: TRBJ2-1
D gene: NA

CDR3 DNA: TGTGCCAGCAGCCCTAGCGGTACTAGCACAGATACGCAGTATTTT
CDR3 protein: CASSPSGTSTDTQYF
V gene: TRBV6-5
clone size: once
J gene: TRBJ2-3
D gene: TRBD2

CDR3 DNA: TGTGCCAGCAGCAACCCAGGGTTTGGGAACACTGAAGCTTTCTTT
CDR3 protein: CASSNPGFGNTEAFF
V gene: TRBV7-9
clone size: NA
J gene: TRBJ1-1
D gene: NA

CDR3 DNA: TGCGCCAGCAGCCAGGTGACAGGGTCAGGCTATGGCTACACCTTC
CDR3 protein: CASSQVTGSGYGYTF
V gene: TRBV4-1
clone size: NA
J gene: TRBJ1-2
D gene: TRBD1

CDR3 DNA: TGTGCCAGTAACCCACCAGGGACAGGGGATACGAGCAATCAGCCCCAGCATTTT
CDR3 protein: CASNPPGTGDTSNQPQHF
V gene: TRBV19
clone size: NA
J gene: TRBJ1-5
D gene: TRBD1

CDR3 DNA: TGCGCCTCTGGGACTAGCGGGAGCTCCTACGAGCAGTACTTC
CDR3 protein: CASGTSGSSYEQYF
V gene: TRBV10-2
clone size: few
J gene: TRBJ2-7
D gene: TRBD2

CDR3 DNA: TGTGCCAGCAGCTCATTTACAGCCTCGAGTGAAGCTTTCTTT
CDR3 protein: CASSSFTASSEAFF
V gene: TRBV9
clone size: NA
J gene: TRBJ1-1
D gene: NA

CDR3 DNA: TGCGCCAGCAGCCAAGGGAGGGGTGCGGACACCGGGGAGCTGTTTTTT
CDR3 protein: CASSQGRGADTGELFF
V gene: TRBV4-3
clone size: NA
J gene: TRBJ2-2
D gene: NA

CDR3 DNA: TGTGCCAGTAGTATAGGAGAGGTGCGGTACTTC
CDR3 protein: CASSIGEVRYF
V gene: TRBV19
clone size: NA
J gene: TRBJ2-7
D gene: NA

CDR3 DNA: TGTGCCAGCAGTTTAGTCGGGACTAGCTTCTACGAGCAGTACTTC
CDR3 protein: CASSLVGTSFYEQYF
V gene: TRBV27
clone size: NA
J gene: TRBJ2-7
D gene: TRBD2

CDR3 DNA: TGTGCCAGGAAACTGGGACTAGCGGTTCCCACAGATACGCAGTATTTT
CDR3 protein: CARKLGLAVPTDTQYF
V gene: TRBV6-8
clone size: NA
J gene: TRBJ2-3
D gene: TRBD2

CDR3 DNA: TGTGCCAGCAGCCCCCCGGCAGGGGCCTCCACAGATACGCAGTATTTT
CDR3 protein: CASSPPAGASTDTQYF
V gene: TRBV5-4
clone size: NA
J gene: TRBJ2-3
D gene: NA

CDR3 DNA: TGTGCCAGCAGCAGGACTAGTATCGACGAGCAGTACTTC
CDR3 protein: CASSRTSIDEQYF
V gene: TRBV27
clone size: NA
J gene: TRBJ2-7
D gene: TRBD2

CDR3 DNA: TGTGCCTGGAGAGGTGAGACAGCCGAGAGCCTCAACTATGGCTACACCTTC
CDR3 protein: CAWRGETAESLNYGYTF
V gene: TRBV30
clone size: NA
J gene: TRBJ1-2
D gene: NA

CDR3 DNA: TGTGCCAGCAGTCCGGGGTTTCCCGGGGAGCTGTTTTTT
CDR3 protein: CASSPGFPGELFF
V gene: TRBV27
clone size: NA
J gene: TRBJ2-2
D gene: NA

CDR3 DNA: TGTGCCTCGGGATTTTCCTACGAGCAGTACTTC
CDR3 protein: CASGFSYEQYF
V gene: TRBV19
clone size: NA
J gene: TRBJ2-7
D gene: NA

CDR3 DNA: TGCGCCAGCAGCTTGCCGGGACAGGGGATGGACTATGGCTACACCTTC
CDR3 protein: CASSLPGQGMDYGYTF
V gene: TRBV5-1
clone size: NA
J gene: TRBJ1-2
D gene: TRBD1

CDR3 DNA: TGCGCCAGCAGCCCAACTGGGGCCAACGTCCTGACTTTC
CDR3 protein: CASSPTGANVLTF
V gene: TRBV5-1
clone size: NA
J gene: TRBJ2-6
D gene: NA

CDR3 DNA: TGTGCCAGCAGTCCGTCGACTAGCGGGATGTCTCGGGATACGCAGTATTTT
CDR3 protein: CASSPSTSGMSRDTQYF
V gene: TRBV27
clone size: NA
J gene: TRBJ2-3
D gene: TRBD2

CDR3 DNA: TGTGCCAGCAGCCCCAGACAGGGTTACAATGAGCAGTTCTTC
CDR3 protein: CASSPRQGYNEQFF
V gene: TRBV28
clone size: NA
J gene: TRBJ2-1
D gene: TRBD1

CDR3 DNA: TGTGCCAGCACCGAAGGCGGGTACACAGATACGCAGTATTTT
CDR3 protein: CASTEGGYTDTQYF
V gene: TRBV2
clone size: NA
J gene: TRBJ2-3
D gene: NA

CDR3 DNA: TGTGCCAGCAGTCTAGGGGTTTACCACGAGCAGTACTTC
CDR3 protein: CASSLGVYHEQYF
V gene: TRBV27
clone size: NA
J gene: TRBJ2-7
D gene: NA

CDR3 DNA: TGCGCCAGCAGCCATAGACAGGGGAATGAAAAACTGTTTTTT
CDR3 protein: CASSHRQGNEKLFF
V gene: TRBV4-1
clone size: NA
J gene: TRBJ1-4
D gene: TRBD1

CDR3 DNA: TGTGCCAGCAGTTTAGTCGGGAGCTACGAGCAGTACTTC
CDR3 protein: CASSLVGSYEQYF
V gene: TRBV27
clone size: NA
J gene: TRBJ2-7
D gene: NA

CDR3 DNA: TGTGCCAGCAGTTTAGCTAGCGAGGTTGACGAGCAGTACTTC
CDR3 protein: CASSLASEVDEQYF
V gene: TRBV28
clone size: NA
J gene: TRBJ2-7
D gene: NA

CDR3 DNA: TGTGCCAGCAAACGGGGGGCCTCGTACAATGAGCAGTTCTTC
CDR3 protein: CASKRGASYNEQFF
V gene: TRBV6-1
clone size: NA
J gene: TRBJ2-1
D gene: NA

CDR3 DNA: TGTGCCAGCAGGAGACTAGCGGGGAGCACAGATACGCAGTATTTT
CDR3 protein: CASRRLAGSTDTQYF
V gene: TRBV6-1
clone size: NA
J gene: TRBJ2-3
D gene: TRBD2

CDR3 DNA: TGTGCCAGCAGTGGAGTGGGACAGGGCGCCCCTGAAGCTTTCTTT
CDR3 protein: CASSGVGQGAPEAFF
V gene: TRBV25-1
clone size: NA
J gene: TRBJ1-1
D gene: TRBD1

CDR3 DNA: TGTGCCAGCAGCCCCGGGTTTAACACTGAAGCTTTCTTT
CDR3 protein: CASSPGFNTEAFF
V gene: TRBV6-5
clone size: NA
J gene: TRBJ1-1
D gene: NA

CDR3 DNA: TGTGCCAGCAGCAACACAGGAGTTCCTAACTATGGCTACACCTTC
CDR3 protein: CASSNTGVPNYGYTF
V gene: TRBV21-1
clone size: NA
J gene: TRBJ1-2
D gene: NA

CDR3 DNA: TGTGCCAGCAGTCCTTCGGGACAGGTCACGTCTGAGCCAAATGAAAAACTGTTTTTT
CDR3 protein: CASSPSGQVTSEPNEKLFF
V gene: TRBV27
clone size: few
J gene: TRBJ1-4
D gene: TRBD1

CDR3 DNA: TGTGCCAGCAGTGAATATCTAGCGGTTACCTACGAGCAGTACTTC
CDR3 protein: CASSEYLAVTYEQYF
V gene: TRBV2
clone size: NA
J gene: TRBJ2-7
D gene: TRBD2

CDR3 DNA: TGCAGCGTTGAAGATCAGACACCTGAATGGGACTATGGCTACACCTTC
CDR3 protein: CSVEDQTPEWDYGYTF
V gene: TRBV29-1
clone size: NA
J gene: TRBJ1-2
D gene: NA

CDR3 DNA: TGTGCCAGCAGTGTCTGGACAGCTATGAGCTCCTATAATTCACCCCTCCACTTT
CDR3 protein: CASSVWTAMSSYNSPLHF
V gene: TRBV2
clone size: few
J gene: TRBJ1-6
D gene: NA

CDR3 DNA: TGCGCCAGCAGCCCCCTAGGCGGCCAAGAGACCCAGTACTTC
CDR3 protein: CASSPLGGQETQYF
V gene: TRBV4-1
clone size: NA
J gene: TRBJ2-5
D gene: NA

CDR3 DNA: TGTGCCAGCAGTCCAGGGGTACGGGAGAACACTGAAGCTTTCTTT
CDR3 protein: CASSPGVRENTEAFF
V gene: TRBV28
clone size: NA
J gene: TRBJ1-1
D gene: NA

CDR3 DNA: TGCGCCAGCAGGGGAGGACTAGCGGGAGGCTGGAGCGACCAAGAGACCCAGTACTTC
CDR3 protein: CASRGGLAGGWSDQETQYF
V gene: TRBV5-1
clone size: once
J gene: TRBJ2-5
D gene: TRBD2

CDR3 DNA: TGTGCCAGCAGTGATAACAGGGGGCCGGAGACCTACTACGAGCAGTACTTC
CDR3 protein: CASSDNRGPETYYEQYF
V gene: TRBV2
clone size: NA
J gene: TRBJ2-7
D gene: TRBD1

CDR3 DNA: TGTGCCAGCAGGAGCCCGGGACAGTATAATTCACCCCTCCACTTT
CDR3 protein: CASRSPGQYNSPLHF
V gene: TRBV27
clone size: NA
J gene: TRBJ1-6
D gene: TRBD1

CDR3 DNA: TGTGCCAGTAGTATGGGGGGGGGCCCTGGAAACACCATATATTTT
CDR3 protein: CASSMGGGPGNTIYF
V gene: TRBV19
clone size: few
J gene: TRBJ1-3
D gene: NA

CDR3 DNA: TGCGCCAGCAGCTTAACAGGGGTTGGAGATGGCTACACCTTC
CDR3 protein: CASSLTGVGDGYTF
V gene: TRBV5-1
clone size: NA
J gene: TRBJ1-2
D gene: TRBD1

CDR3 DNA: TGCAGCGTTGAAGGCCGGGACAGCTCTAACTATGGCTACACCTTC
CDR3 protein: CSVEGRDSSNYGYTF
V gene: TRBV29-1
clone size: NA
J gene: TRBJ1-2
D gene: TRBD1